This TCR beta chain was recovered during a study of blood T cell repertoires in COVID-19. Individuals aged about 18 to 89 years were recruited from fewer than 30 US areas. Recovered participants had two consecutive negative NP/OP PCR tests, healthcare professional clearance, or symptom resolution. CDR1 is SNHLY and CDR2 is FYNNEI in the germline V gene. The CDR3 extends over 15 amino acids. V was pared by 2 bases and J by 5 bases, with 15 bases between. Original methodology: The assay estimated nucleated cells by amplifying reference gene primers. Assay: immunoSEQ multiplex PCR; the TCRdb copy retains only in-frame clones and omits some. V, J and clone size are those of that table, while D and trimming were read from the DNA. The sample contains approximately 300,000 clones, around 86% of which appear only once.

This chain links TRBV2 with TRBJ1-2; maybe TRBD1 (5 bases). The TCR sequence derives from a woman between 18 and 29 years old who had recovered from COVID-19. The specimen sequenced was PBMCs or T cells enriched from blood (not recorded which). The CDR3 DNA sequence: TGTGCCAGCAGTGAACAATCGGACACCGGGTATGGCTACACCTTC. It codes for CASSEQSDTGYGYTF.